This T cell receptor (beta chain) derives from a study of blood T cell repertoires in COVID-19. Germline CDR1 and CDR2: LNHDA and SQIVND (reference sequence). The V end was cut by 5 bases, the J end by 7 bases, with 8 bases between. The CDR3 covers 11 residues. Recruits, aged roughly 18 to 95 years, lived in around 24 US areas. Cohort allocation depended upon clinical history that participants reported. Among Cohort 3 donors, those recovered had two negative PCRs, clearance, or symptom resolution. Produced via immunoSEQ multiplex PCR; TCRdb's table is partial and in-frame only. The sample records around 160,000 clones, over 75% being singletons.

This sequence originates from a man aged 45-65 years who had recovered from COVID-19. Sequenced: PBMCs or T cells enriched from blood (not recorded which). J is TRBJ1-2 and V is TRBV19, with unresolved D. This CDR3 is CASSLQSGYTF. CDR3 nucleotides: TGTGCCAGTAGTCTCCAGTCTGGCTACACCTTC. Drawing the rest from reference TRBV19 and TRBJ1-2, the complete variable domain is DGGITQSPKYLFRKEGQNVTLSCEQNLNHDAMYWYRQDPGQGLRLIYYSQIVNDFQKGDIAEGYSVSREKKESFPLTVTSAQKNPTAFYLCASSLQSGYTFGSGTRLTVV.